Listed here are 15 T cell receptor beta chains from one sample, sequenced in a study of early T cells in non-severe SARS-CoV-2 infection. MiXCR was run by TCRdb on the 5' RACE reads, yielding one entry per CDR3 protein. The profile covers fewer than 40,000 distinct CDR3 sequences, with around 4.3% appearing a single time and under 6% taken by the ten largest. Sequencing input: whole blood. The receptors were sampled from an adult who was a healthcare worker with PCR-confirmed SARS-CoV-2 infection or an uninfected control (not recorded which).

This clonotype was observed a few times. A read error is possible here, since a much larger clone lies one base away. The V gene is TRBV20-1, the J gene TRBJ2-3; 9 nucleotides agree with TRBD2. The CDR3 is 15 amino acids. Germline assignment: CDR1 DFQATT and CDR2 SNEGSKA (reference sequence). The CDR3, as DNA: TGCAGTGCTTCTGGAGCGGGGGGCTATACAGGTACGCAGTATTTT. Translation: CSASGAGGYTGTQYF.

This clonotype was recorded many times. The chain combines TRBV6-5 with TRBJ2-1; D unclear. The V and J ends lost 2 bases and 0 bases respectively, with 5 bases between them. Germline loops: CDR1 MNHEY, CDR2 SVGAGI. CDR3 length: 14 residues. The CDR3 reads CASSYGFSYNEQFF. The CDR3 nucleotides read TGTGCCAGCAGTTACGGGTTCTCCTACAATGAGCAGTTCTTC.

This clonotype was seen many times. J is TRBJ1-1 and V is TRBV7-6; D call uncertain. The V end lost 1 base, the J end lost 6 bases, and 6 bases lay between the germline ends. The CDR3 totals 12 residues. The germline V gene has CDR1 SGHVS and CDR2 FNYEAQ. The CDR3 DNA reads TGTGCCAGCAGCTTAGGAGGTCCTGAAGCTTTCTTT. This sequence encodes CASSLGGPEAFF.

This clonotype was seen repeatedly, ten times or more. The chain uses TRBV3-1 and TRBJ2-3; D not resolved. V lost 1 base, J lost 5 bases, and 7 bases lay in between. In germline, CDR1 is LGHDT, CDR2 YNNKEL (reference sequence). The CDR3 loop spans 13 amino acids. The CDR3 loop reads CASSQVNVDTQYF. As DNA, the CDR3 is TGTGCCAGCAGCCAAGTTAATGTAGATACGCAGTATTTT.

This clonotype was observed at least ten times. The CDR3 DNA sequence: TGTGCCAGCAGTGAAGCGGGAGGACTTAAATCGCACGAGCAGTACTTC. As protein: CASSEAGGLKSHEQYF. The genes are TRBV6-1 and TRBJ2-7, with D tentatively TRBD2 (6 bases). The germline CDR1 and CDR2 sequences are MNHNS and SASEGT. Deletions cut 0 bases from V and 5 bases from J, with 17 bases between. This CDR3 is built from 16 residues.

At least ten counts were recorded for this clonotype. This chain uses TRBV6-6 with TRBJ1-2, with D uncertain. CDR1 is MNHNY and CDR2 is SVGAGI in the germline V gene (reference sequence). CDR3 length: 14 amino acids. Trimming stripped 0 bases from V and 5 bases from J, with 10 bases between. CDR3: CASSYSGGGYGYTF. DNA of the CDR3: TGTGCCAGCAGTTACTCGGGAGGCGGGTATGGCTACACCTTC.

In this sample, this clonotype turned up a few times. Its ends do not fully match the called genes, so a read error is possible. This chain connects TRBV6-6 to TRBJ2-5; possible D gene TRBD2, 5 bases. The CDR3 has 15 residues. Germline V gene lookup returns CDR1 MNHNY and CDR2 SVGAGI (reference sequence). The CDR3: CASSHSLRDQETQYF. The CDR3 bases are TGTGCCAGCAGTCACTCCCTTCGGGATCAAGAGACCCAGTACTTC.

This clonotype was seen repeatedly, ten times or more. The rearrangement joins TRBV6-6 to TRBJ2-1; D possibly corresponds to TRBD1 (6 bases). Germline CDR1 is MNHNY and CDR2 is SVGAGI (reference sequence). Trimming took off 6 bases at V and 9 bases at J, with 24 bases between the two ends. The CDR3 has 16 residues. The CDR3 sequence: CASSELRGSRGSEQFF. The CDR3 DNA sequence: TGTGCCAGCAGCGAACTAAGGGGGAGCCGGGGTAGTGAGCAGTTCTTC.

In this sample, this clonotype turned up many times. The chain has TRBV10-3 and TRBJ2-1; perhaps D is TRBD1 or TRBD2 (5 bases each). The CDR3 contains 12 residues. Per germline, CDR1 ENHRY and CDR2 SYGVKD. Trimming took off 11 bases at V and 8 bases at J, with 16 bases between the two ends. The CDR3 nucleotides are TGTGCCGCTGGCCCAGGGCGGGATGAGCAGTTCTTC. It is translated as CAAGPGRDEQFF.

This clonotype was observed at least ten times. The CDR3 protein is CSARGIADEQYF. In DNA form, the CDR3 reads TGCAGTGCTAGGGGGATAGCGGACGAGCAGTACTTC. This chain joins TRBV20-1 and TRBJ2-7, with D maybe TRBD2 (6 bases). The germline V gene encodes CDR1 DFQATT and CDR2 SNEGSKA (reference sequence). Trimming left V 3 bases short and J 5 bases short, with 11 bases between. The CDR3 is 12 residues long.

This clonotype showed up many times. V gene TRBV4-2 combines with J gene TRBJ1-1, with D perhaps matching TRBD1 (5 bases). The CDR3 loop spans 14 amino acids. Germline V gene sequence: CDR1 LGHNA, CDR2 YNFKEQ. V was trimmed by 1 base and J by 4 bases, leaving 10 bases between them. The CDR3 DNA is TGTGCCAGCAGCCAAGTGGTCGGGGCCACTGAAGCTTTCTTT. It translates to CASSQVVGATEAFF.

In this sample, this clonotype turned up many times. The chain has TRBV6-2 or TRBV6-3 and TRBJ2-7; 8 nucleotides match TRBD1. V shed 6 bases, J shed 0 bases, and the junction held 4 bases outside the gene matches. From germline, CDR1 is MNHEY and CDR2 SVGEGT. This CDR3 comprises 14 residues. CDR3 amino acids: CASSRTGSSYEQYF. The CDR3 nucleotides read TGTGCCAGCAGCCGGACAGGGAGCTCCTACGAGCAGTACTTC.

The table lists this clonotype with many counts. CDR3 region: CSAMRGDHNEQFF. DNA for the CDR3: TGCAGTGCCATGCGAGGGGACCACAATGAGCAGTTCTTC. V usage is TRBV20-1 and J usage is TRBJ2-1; TRBD1 or TRBD2 may be the D gene (5 bases each). The V end lost 6 bases, the J end lost 5 bases, and 14 bases lay between the germline ends. This CDR3 is built from 13 residues. From germline, CDR1 is DFQATT and CDR2 SNEGSKA (reference sequence).

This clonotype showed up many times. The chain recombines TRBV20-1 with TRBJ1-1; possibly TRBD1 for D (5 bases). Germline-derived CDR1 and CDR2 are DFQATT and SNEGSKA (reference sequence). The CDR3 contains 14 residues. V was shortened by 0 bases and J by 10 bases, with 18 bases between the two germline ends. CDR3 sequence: CSARDIDRGVGAFF. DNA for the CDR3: TGCAGTGCTAGAGACATTGACAGAGGGGTCGGAGCTTTCTTT.

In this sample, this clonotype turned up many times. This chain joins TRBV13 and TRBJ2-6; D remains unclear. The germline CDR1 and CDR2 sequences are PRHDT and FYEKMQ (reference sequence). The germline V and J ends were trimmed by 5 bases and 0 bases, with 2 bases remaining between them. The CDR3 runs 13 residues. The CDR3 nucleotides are TGTGCCAGCAGCCGCTCTGGGGCCAACGTCCTGACTTTC. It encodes CASSRSGANVLTF.